This entry describes one T cell receptor beta chain. As handled by the study authors: The assay estimated nucleated cells by amplifying reference gene primers. Sequenced by immunoSEQ multiplex PCR; TCRdb stores in-frame clones only, minus some. V and J calls and clone size are those listed in that table; D and trimming were worked out from the DNA. The sample lists roughly 64,000 clones; about 86% were seen once. The source of the sample is a study of blood T cell repertoires in COVID-19. About the research overall: Collection of acute and convalescent COVID-19 samples took place in the United States, Italy and Spain. T cells, B-cell-depleted T cells, or PBMCs provided the cDNA or gDNA that served as material.

Germline values: CDR1 LGHDT, CDR2 YNNKEL (reference sequence). Trimming took 3 bases from V and 7 from J; bases not matched to a gene: 9. The CDR3 has 15 residues. Material for sequencing was peripheral blood. The sequence was obtained from a middle-aged man with acute or convalescent COVID-19. The chain has TRBV3-1 (or the pseudogene TRBV3-2) and TRBJ2-7, with 10 bases that match TRBD2. Here the CDR3 reads CASSHLSGGRGEQYF. The CDR3 DNA reads TGTGCCAGCAGCCACCTTAGCGGGGGGAGAGGTGAGCAGTACTTC.